The clone carrying this T cell receptor (beta chain) was recorded a few times. Its antigen is still unknown. CDR3 length: 16 residues. V was clipped by 5 bases and J by 5 bases, with 20 bases between them. CDR1 and CDR2 from the germline V gene are MGHRA and YSYEKL. The sample originates from a study of T cell repertoires in cytomegalovirus infection. In the study overall: Epitope selection comprised recently identified HLA-C-restricted CMV epitopes and well-studied HLA-B-restricted CMV epitopes.

General observations from the study: Cumulative public TCR beta family frequency identified carriers of CMV plus the relevant HLA. HLA-C-restricted CMV clonotypes gave the most frequent clonotype in two of eight donors.

TCRdb re-called the reads through MiXCR, storing one row per CDR3 protein. The table shows 600,000 to 700,000 distinct CDR3 sequences, with roughly 33% occurring only once. The receptor was isolated from a human donor in good health (CMV status not recorded). Some clones in this sample may be carry-over from other donors' samples. The rearrangement joins TRBV4-1 to TRBJ2-3; weak D call: TRBD2 (7 bases). The input for sequencing was cultured PBMCs, taken from culture after CMV antigen stimulation. In nucleotides, the CDR3 is TGCGCCAGCAGCGGCCCTAAGGGGGGAGGGCGAGATACGCAGTATTTT. Translation: CASSGPKGGGRDTQYF.